Shown below are 32 T cell receptor beta chains from a single sample sequenced in a study of T cell responses to AZD1222 COVID-19 vaccine (dated by TCRdb to the early 2020s). Libraries were built with the immunoSEQ multiplex PCR assay. TCRdb took over this immuneACCESS table, retaining in-frame rearrangements with V and J assigned. Such tables are incomplete; in checked studies, under half of the missing clones stem from an unresolved V gene, and the remainder is unexplained. The sample table holds some 190,000 clones, of which 80% to 95% were seen once. More than 1.5% of the sample is in the top ten clones. Per the publication, the time point label means: about 28 days (+/-7) after the second vaccine dose. The sample was peripheral blood, taken 28 days after the second AZD1222 dose. The source of these receptors is an adult who received the AZD1222 COVID-19 vaccine.

The J gene is TRBJ2-7, the V gene TRBV12-3 or TRBV12-4; maybe TRBD1 (5 bases). The CDR3 totals 12 residues. V lost 8 bases and J lost 2, with 10 bases in between. CDR3: CASQGITYEQYF. The CDR3 coding sequence is TGTGCCAGCCAGGGAATAACCTACGAGCAGTACTTC.

The rearrangement links TRBV5-4 to TRBJ1-1; a possible D gene is TRBD1 (5 bases). CDR1 and CDR2 (germline): SGHNT, YYREEE (reference sequence). The germline V and J ends were trimmed by 6 bases and 6 bases, with 15 bases remaining between them. This CDR3 comprises 13 residues. CDR3 protein: CASTEGRRSEAFF. The CDR3 DNA follows: TGTGCCAGCACTGAGGGGAGACGGTCTGAAGCTTTCTTT.

This clone came up once. V usage is TRBV3-1 (or the pseudogene TRBV3-2) and J usage is TRBJ2-1; no reliable D call. The CDR3 sequence is 12 residues long. Germline CDR1 and CDR2: LGHDT and YNNKEL (reference sequence). Trimming left V 6 bases short and J 10 bases short, with 13 bases between. The CDR3 DNA sequence: TGTGCCAGCAGTCTCCTCTCCGGGGAGCAGTTCTTC. Protein: CASSLLSGEQFF.

The chain links TRBV19 to TRBJ1-2; no clear D gene. The germline CDR1 and CDR2 sequences are LNHDA and SQIVND (reference sequence). Trimming pared 5 bases from V and 8 bases from J, leaving 15 bases between. This CDR3 has 13 residues. The CDR3 spells CASSDGGFGGYTF. The CDR3, as DNA: TGTGCCAGTAGTGATGGAGGGTTCGGGGGCTACACCTTC.

This clone was observed once. The chain is built from TRBV6-5 and TRBJ1-6, with 7 nucleotides matching TRBD1. Germline-derived CDR1 and CDR2 are MNHEY and SVGAGI. The CDR3 is 16 residues long. J was trimmed by 1 base and V by 2 bases; bases with no gene match: 2. The CDR3 region has the DNA TGTGCCAGCAGTTACGAGGGGGCTTCCTATAATTCACCCCTCCACTTT. Translating it yields CASSYEGASYNSPLHF.

The chain employs TRBV5-5 and TRBJ1-4, with D unresolved. The CDR3 is 15 residues long. CDR1 is SGHKS and CDR2 is YYEKEE in the germline V gene (reference sequence). Trimming pared 2 bases from V and 3 bases from J, leaving 11 bases between. The CDR3 is CASSFGQVSNEKLFF. In DNA, the CDR3 is TGTGCCAGCAGCTTTGGGCAGGTTTCTAATGAAAAACTGTTTTTT.

The rearrangement uses TRBV5-1 and TRBJ2-3; D call uncertain. CDR1 and CDR2 (germline): SGHRS, YFSETQ. Deletions cut 1 base from V and 4 bases from J, with 13 bases between. This CDR3 region has 15 residues. CDR3 bases: TGCGCCAGCAGCTTGAAGGGATGGTTATCAGATACGCAGTATTTT. This codes for CASSLKGWLSDTQYF.

The CDR3 loop reads CAWSPRQGTKRRAFF. In DNA, the CDR3 is TGTGCCTGGAGTCCGAGGCAGGGGACCAAGCGTAGAGCTTTCTTT. The chain uses TRBV30 and TRBJ1-1, with TRBD1 as a possible D gene (6 bases). Trimming removed 2 bases from V and 10 bases from J, with 23 bases in between. There are 15 residues in the CDR3. Germline CDR1 reads GTSNPN; CDR2 reads SVGIG (reference sequence).

DNA for the CDR3: TGTGCCTGGAGTGTAGGACAGTCATCCTTTGGCTACACCTTC. Translated: CAWSVGQSSFGYTF. The chain carries TRBV30 and TRBJ1-2; D is possibly TRBD1 (6 bases). The CDR3 sequence is 14 residues long. The V gene's germline CDR1 is GTSNPN and CDR2 SVGIG (reference sequence). Trimming shortened V by 0 bases and J by 7 bases, and 15 bases separated the two germline ends.

The chain recombines TRBV7-3 with TRBJ2-3, with D perhaps TRBD2 (5 bases). From germline, CDR1 is SGHTA and CDR2 FQGTGA. This CDR3 comprises 15 residues. V was clipped by 3 bases and J by 0 bases, with 10 bases between them. CDR3 region: CASSLSSGSTDTQYF. In DNA form, the CDR3 reads TGTGCCAGCAGCTTGTCAAGCGGCAGCACAGATACGCAGTATTTT.

The chain uses TRBV11-2 and TRBJ1-3, with D possibly being TRBD1 (6 bases). The CDR3 extends over 15 amino acids. Germline CDR1 SGHAT, CDR2 FQNNGV. Trimming removed 2 bases at V and 3 bases at J, with 11 bases between. This CDR3 is CASSLHGTIGNTIYF. Here the CDR3 DNA reads TGTGCCAGCAGCTTACACGGGACAATTGGAAACACCATATATTTT.

V usage is TRBV4-2 and J usage is TRBJ1-2; maybe TRBD1 (5 bases). Germline assignment: CDR1 LGHNA and CDR2 YNFKEQ. V lost 0 bases and J 1 base, leaving 9 bases between the germline ends. This CDR3 comprises 15 residues. DNA for the CDR3: TGTGCCAGCAGCCAAGAGGTCGGGGGTAACTATGGCTACACCTTC. It codes for CASSQEVGGNYGYTF.

The CDR3 is CASSQEYSGVFSGANVLTF. In nucleotides, the CDR3 is TGCGCCAGCAGCCAAGAATATAGCGGGGTATTCTCTGGGGCCAACGTCCTGACTTTC. The rearrangement links TRBV4-3 to TRBJ2-6; 8 positions agree with TRBD2. V shed 0 bases and J 0 bases; nucleotides not matched to a gene: 7. CDR3 length: 19 residues. The germline V gene has CDR1 LGHNA and CDR2 YSLEER.

This clone was found once. The gene calls are TRBV3-1 (or the pseudogene TRBV3-2) and TRBJ2-5; 10 bases align to TRBD1. Germline V CDR1 and CDR2: LGHDT, YNNKEL (reference sequence). With 0 bases clipped from V and 4 bases from J, the junction kept 5 bases outside the gene matches. The CDR3 length is 16 residues. CDR3 protein: CASSQDPGQGGETQYF. The CDR3 DNA is TGTGCCAGCAGCCAAGATCCAGGACAGGGGGGAGAGACCCAGTACTTC.

This clone is a singleton in its sample. The chain recombines TRBV3-1 (or the pseudogene TRBV3-2) with TRBJ2-3; 11 bases map to TRBD2. Germline assignment: CDR1 LGHDT and CDR2 YNNKEL (reference sequence). The CDR3 totals 17 residues. V lost 3 bases, J lost 1 base, and 6 bases stayed unmatched. The DNA for the CDR3 is TGTGCCAGCAGCCAGACACTACTAGCGGGGGGCACAGATACGCAGTATTTT. It codes for CASSQTLLAGGTDTQYF.

The chain recombines TRBV5-1 with TRBJ1-1; D uncertain. The CDR3 runs 12 residues. V lost 6 bases to trimming and J lost 1 base, with 7 bases between them. CDR1 is SGHRS and CDR2 is YFSETQ in the germline V gene. The chain's CDR3 is CASKTENTEAFF. CDR3 nucleotide sequence: TGCGCCAGCAAAACAGAGAACACTGAAGCTTTCTTT.

The genes are TRBV11-1 and TRBJ1-6; 8 nucleotides align to TRBD1. The CDR3 totals 15 residues. Trimming cost V 3 bases and J 4 bases; bases outside gene matches: 2. Per the germline V gene, CDR1 is SGHAT and CDR2 is FQDESV (reference sequence). The CDR3 DNA reads as TGTGCCAGCAGCTTCAACAGGGGGTATAATTCACCCCTCCACTTT. It specifies CASSFNRGYNSPLHF.

The rearrangement uses TRBV3-1 (or the pseudogene TRBV3-2) and TRBJ2-7, with 10 bases that match TRBD2. Germline CDR1 is LGHDT and CDR2 is YNNKEL (reference sequence). V was clipped by 2 bases and J by 7 bases; unmatched bases: 11. CDR3 length: 16 residues. The CDR3 coding sequence is TGTGCCAGCAGCCAACACGTGACTAGCGGGCTTAAGGAGCAGTACTTC. Amino acid sequence: CASSQHVTSGLKEQYF.

The chain couples TRBV19 to TRBJ2-3; no definite D call. Germline V gene sequence: CDR1 LNHDA, CDR2 SQIVND (reference sequence). Trimming stripped 5 bases from V and 3 bases from J, with 12 bases between. The CDR3 runs 14 residues. The CDR3 here is CASSPRRATDTQYF. As DNA, the CDR3 is TGTGCCAGTAGTCCCCGCAGAGCTACAGATACGCAGTATTTT.

This rearrangement joins TRBV18 to TRBJ1-2; the D is unclear. V lost 0 bases and J 2 bases, leaving 10 bases between the germline ends. The germline V gene encodes CDR1 KGHSH and CDR2 LQKENI. The CDR3 contains 15 residues. The CDR3 region has the DNA TGTGCCAGCTCACCACCTGCCCGGGTAAACTATGGCTACACCTTC. It codes for CASSPPARVNYGYTF.

The chain joins TRBV19 to TRBJ2-7; possible D gene TRBD1, 6 bases. Between the trimmed V and J ends, which lost 1 base and 3 bases, there was a span of 13 bases. Germline lookup yields CDR1 LNHDA and CDR2 SQIVND (reference sequence). The CDR3 loop spans 15 amino acids. This CDR3 reads CASSIVLGDNYEQYF. The CDR3, as DNA: TGTGCCAGTAGTATAGTTCTGGGGGACAACTACGAGCAGTACTTC.

The chain's CDR3 is CASSKGGGFETQYF. The CDR3 nucleotides are TGTGCCAGTAGTAAGGGCGGGGGGTTTGAGACCCAGTACTTC. J is TRBJ2-5 and V is TRBV19; TRBD2 agrees at 8 bases. J was trimmed by 5 bases and V by 4 bases; bases with no gene match: 6. Germline CDR1 reads LNHDA; CDR2 reads SQIVND (reference sequence). The CDR3 runs to 14 residues.

The chain is built from TRBV19 and TRBJ1-1; TRBD1 agrees at 7 bases. J lost 5 bases, V lost 6 bases, and 6 bases had no gene match. The germline gives CDR1 LNHDA, CDR2 SQIVND (reference sequence). The CDR3 loop spans 13 amino acids. The CDR3 loop is CASRQGRVTEAFF. The CDR3 DNA sequence: TGTGCCAGTAGACAGGGGCGCGTTACTGAAGCTTTCTTT.

This clone has a handful of counts. This chain uses TRBV27 with TRBJ1-1; a weak D match, TRBD1 (5 bases). V gave up 5 bases and J gave up 9 bases, with 19 bases separating them. The germline gives CDR1 MNHEY, CDR2 SMNVEV (reference sequence). The CDR3 has 14 amino acids. The CDR3 region is CASSPDIGGVKAFF. CDR3 sequence (DNA): TGTGCCAGCAGTCCGGACATCGGCGGCGTAAAAGCTTTCTTT.

The CDR3 DNA reads as TGTGCCAGCAGTCTGACAGGGAGAGCGAACACCGGGGAGCTGTTTTTT. Translated, it gives CASSLTGRANTGELFF. The chain joins TRBV11-2 to TRBJ2-2; 7 bases are shared with TRBD1. V lost 6 bases to trimming and J lost 0 bases; unmatched junction nucleotides: 7. The CDR3 is 16 residues long. Germline CDR1 is SGHAT and CDR2 is FQNNGV.

This chain links TRBV27 with TRBJ1-1; D gene uncertain. The CDR3 contains 13 residues. Germline-derived CDR1 and CDR2 are MNHEY and SMNVEV (reference sequence). Trimming stripped 7 bases from V and 2 bases from J, with 11 bases between. DNA of the CDR3: TGTGCCAGCAAACCGCGGCCAAACACTGAAGCTTTCTTT. It is translated as CASKPRPNTEAFF.

This chain links TRBV24-1 with TRBJ2-5; the match to TRBD1 covers 9 bases. The CDR3 spans 17 residues. J lost 0 bases, V lost 5 bases, and 9 bases had no gene match. CDR1 and CDR2 from the germline V gene are KGHDR and SFDVKD. The CDR3 reads CATSGGTGPRHQETQYF. The CDR3 nucleotides are TGTGCCACCAGTGGCGGGACAGGGCCCCGTCACCAAGAGACCCAGTACTTC.

The gene calls are TRBV4-1 and TRBJ1-2; 7 nucleotides match TRBD1. Germline V gene lookup returns CDR1 MGHRA and CDR2 YSYEKL. The trim removed 4 bases at V and 4 bases at J, leaving 9 bases unmatched. The CDR3 loop spans 15 amino acids. The CDR3 DNA follows: TGCGCCAGCAGCCGCCACGGGACAGACCTCTATGGCTACACCTTC. Protein product: CASSRHGTDLYGYTF.

The chain has TRBV7-2 and TRBJ2-1, with a possible D match to TRBD2 (5 bases). Germline loops: CDR1 SGHTA, CDR2 FQGNSA. The CDR3 loop spans 15 amino acids. V lost 5 bases and J lost 5, with 16 bases in between. CDR3 in DNA: TGTGCCAGCAGCCGGAGGTCCGGCGGAGACAATGAGCAGTTCTTC. Amino acids: CASSRRSGGDNEQFF.

The chain uses TRBV6-5 and TRBJ2-7; either TRBD1 or TRBD2 may fit D (5 bases each). With 4 bases removed from V and 5 bases from J, the gap between germline ends came to 9 bases. Germline V gives CDR1 MNHEY, CDR2 SVGAGI. The length of the CDR3 is 12 residues. Written as DNA, the CDR3 is TGTGCCAGCAGTTCTGGGGGTCACGAGCAGTACTTC. Amino acids: CASSSGGHEQYF.

The CDR3 region has the DNA TGTGCCAGCAGCTTAAATCCAACAGGGAACTATGGCTACACCTTC. It is translated as CASSLNPTGNYGYTF. The chain recombines TRBV7-3 with TRBJ1-2; D possibly corresponds to TRBD1 (6 bases). CDR1 SGHTA and CDR2 FQGTGA come from the germline V gene. Deletions cut 1 base from V and 2 bases from J, with 11 bases between. The CDR3 runs to 15 residues.

The chain recombines TRBV2 with TRBJ2-1, with D possibly being TRBD2 (5 bases). Germline V CDR1 and CDR2: SNHLY, FYNNEI. V was trimmed by 3 bases and J by 6 bases, leaving 15 bases between them. CDR3 length: 15 residues. CDR3 region: CASSDSLVNGNEQFF. The DNA for the CDR3 is TGTGCCAGCAGTGATTCACTAGTAAATGGCAATGAGCAGTTCTTC.